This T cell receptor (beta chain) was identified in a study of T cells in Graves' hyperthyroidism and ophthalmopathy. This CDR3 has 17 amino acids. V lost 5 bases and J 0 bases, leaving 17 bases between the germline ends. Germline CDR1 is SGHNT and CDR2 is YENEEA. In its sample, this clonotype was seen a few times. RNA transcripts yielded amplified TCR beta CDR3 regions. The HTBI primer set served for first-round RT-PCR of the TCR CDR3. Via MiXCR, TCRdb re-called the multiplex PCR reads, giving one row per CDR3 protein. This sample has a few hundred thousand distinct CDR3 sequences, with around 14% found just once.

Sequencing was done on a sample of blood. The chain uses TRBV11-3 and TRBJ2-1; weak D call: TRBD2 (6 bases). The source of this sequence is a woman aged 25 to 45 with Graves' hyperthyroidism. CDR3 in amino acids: CASSESAGLYSYNEQFF. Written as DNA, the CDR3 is TGTGCCAGCAGCGAAAGCGCGGGACTGTACTCCTACAATGAGCAGTTCTTC.